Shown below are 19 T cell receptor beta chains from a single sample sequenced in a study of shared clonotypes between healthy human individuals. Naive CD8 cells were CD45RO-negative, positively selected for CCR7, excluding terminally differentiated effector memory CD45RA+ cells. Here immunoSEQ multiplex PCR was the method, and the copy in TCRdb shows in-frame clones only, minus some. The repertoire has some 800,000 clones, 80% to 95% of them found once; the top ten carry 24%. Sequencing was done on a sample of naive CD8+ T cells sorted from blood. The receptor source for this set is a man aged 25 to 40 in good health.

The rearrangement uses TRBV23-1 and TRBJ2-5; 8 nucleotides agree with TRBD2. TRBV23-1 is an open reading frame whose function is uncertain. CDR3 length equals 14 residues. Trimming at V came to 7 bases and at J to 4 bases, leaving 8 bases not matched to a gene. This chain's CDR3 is CASIQREPIETQYF. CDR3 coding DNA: TGCGCCAGCATCCAGCGGGAGCCCATAGAGACCCAGTACTTC.

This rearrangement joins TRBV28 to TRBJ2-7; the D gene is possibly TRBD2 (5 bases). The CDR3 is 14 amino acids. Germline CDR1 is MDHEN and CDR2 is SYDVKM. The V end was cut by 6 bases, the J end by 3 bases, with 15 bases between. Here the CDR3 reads CASSQDFFDYEQYF. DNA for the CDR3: TGTGCCAGCAGCCAGGACTTCTTCGACTACGAGCAGTACTTC.

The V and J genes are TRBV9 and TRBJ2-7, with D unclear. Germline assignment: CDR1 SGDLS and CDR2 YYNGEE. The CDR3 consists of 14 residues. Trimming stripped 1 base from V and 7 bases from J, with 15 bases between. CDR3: CASSVNNFGGEQYF. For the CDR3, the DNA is TGTGCCAGCAGCGTAAATAACTTCGGTGGGGAGCAGTACTTC.

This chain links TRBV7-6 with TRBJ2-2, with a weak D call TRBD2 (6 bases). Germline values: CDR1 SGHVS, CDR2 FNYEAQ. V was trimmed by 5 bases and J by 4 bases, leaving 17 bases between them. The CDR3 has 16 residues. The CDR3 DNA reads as TGTGCCAGCAGCCACCTTCTGGAGGGAGCCACCGGGGAGCTGTTTTTT. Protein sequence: CASSHLLEGATGELFF.

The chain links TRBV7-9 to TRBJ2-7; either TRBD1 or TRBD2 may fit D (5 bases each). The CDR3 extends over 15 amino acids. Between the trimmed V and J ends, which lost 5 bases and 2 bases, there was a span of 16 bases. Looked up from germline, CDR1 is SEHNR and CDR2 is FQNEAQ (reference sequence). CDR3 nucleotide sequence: TGTGCCAGCAGCCGGTCCGGGACGGAAGCCTACGAGCAGTACTTC. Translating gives CASSRSGTEAYEQYF.

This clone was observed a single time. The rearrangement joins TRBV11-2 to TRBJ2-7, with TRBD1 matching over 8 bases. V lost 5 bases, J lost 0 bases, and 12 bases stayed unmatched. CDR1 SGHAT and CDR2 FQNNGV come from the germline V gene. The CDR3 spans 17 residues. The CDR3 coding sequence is TGTGCCAGCAGCCCGGACAGGGTAGCCCCCTTCTCCTACGAGCAGTACTTC. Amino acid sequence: CASSPDRVAPFSYEQYF.

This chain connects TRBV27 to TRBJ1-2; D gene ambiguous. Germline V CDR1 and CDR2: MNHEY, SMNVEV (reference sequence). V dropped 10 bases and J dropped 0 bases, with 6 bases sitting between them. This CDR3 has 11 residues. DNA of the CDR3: TGTGCCACCATAGCTAACTATGGCTACACCTTC. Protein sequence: CATIANYGYTF.

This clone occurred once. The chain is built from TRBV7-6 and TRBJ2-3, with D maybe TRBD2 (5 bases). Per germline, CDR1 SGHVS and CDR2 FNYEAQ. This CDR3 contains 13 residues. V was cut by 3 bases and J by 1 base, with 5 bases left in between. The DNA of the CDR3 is TGTGCCAGCAGCTTTAGCGGCACAGATACGCAGTATTTT. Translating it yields CASSFSGTDTQYF.

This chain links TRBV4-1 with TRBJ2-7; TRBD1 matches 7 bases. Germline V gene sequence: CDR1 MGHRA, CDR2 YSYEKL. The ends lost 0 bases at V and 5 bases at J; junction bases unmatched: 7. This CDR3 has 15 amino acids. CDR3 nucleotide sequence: TGCGCCAGCAGCCAAGACAGGGGGTTCGGGAACGAGCAGTACTTC. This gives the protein CASSQDRGFGNEQYF.

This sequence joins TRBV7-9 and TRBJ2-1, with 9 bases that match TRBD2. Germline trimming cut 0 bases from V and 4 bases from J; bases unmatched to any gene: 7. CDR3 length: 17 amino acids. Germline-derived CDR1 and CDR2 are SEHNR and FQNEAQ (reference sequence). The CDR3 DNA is TGTGCCAGCAGCTTAGCAGGGAGCGGGAGGCAATACAATGAGCAGTTCTTC. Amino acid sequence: CASSLAGSGRQYNEQFF.

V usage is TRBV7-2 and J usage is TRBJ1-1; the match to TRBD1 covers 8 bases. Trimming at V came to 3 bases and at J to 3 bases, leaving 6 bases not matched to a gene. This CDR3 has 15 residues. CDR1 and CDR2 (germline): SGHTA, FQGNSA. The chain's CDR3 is CASSLTRGQDTEAFF. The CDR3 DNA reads TGTGCCAGCAGCTTGACCAGGGGGCAGGACACTGAAGCTTTCTTT.

CDR3 sequence: CASSLVRGDLRDSNQPQHF. CDR3 coding DNA: TGTGCCAGCAGCTTAGTCCGGGGGGACCTGAGAGATAGCAATCAGCCCCAGCATTTT. The chain is built from TRBV7-9 and TRBJ1-5, with D possibly being TRBD1 (5 bases). The ends were cut back, 1 base at V and 0 bases at J, with 19 bases in the middle. The germline CDR1 and CDR2 sequences are SEHNR and FQNEAQ (reference sequence). The CDR3 loop spans 19 amino acids.

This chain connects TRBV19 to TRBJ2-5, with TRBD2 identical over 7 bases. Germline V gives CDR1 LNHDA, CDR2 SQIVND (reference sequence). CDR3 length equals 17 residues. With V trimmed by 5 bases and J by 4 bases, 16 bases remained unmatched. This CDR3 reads CASSDRTRKTVRETQYF. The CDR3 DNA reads TGTGCCAGTAGTGACCGGACTAGAAAAACGGTCCGAGAGACCCAGTACTTC. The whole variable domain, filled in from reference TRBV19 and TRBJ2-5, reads DGGITQSPKYLFRKEGQNVTLSCEQNLNHDAMYWYRQDPGQGLRLIYYSQIVNDFQKGDIAEGYSVSREKKESFPLTVTSAQKNPTAFYLCASSDRTRKTVRETQYFGPGTRLLVL.

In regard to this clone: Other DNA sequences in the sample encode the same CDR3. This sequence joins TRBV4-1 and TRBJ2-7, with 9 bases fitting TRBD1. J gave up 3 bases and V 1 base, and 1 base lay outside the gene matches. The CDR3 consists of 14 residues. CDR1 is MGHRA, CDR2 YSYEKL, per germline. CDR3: CASSQGTGVYEQYF. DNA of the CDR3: TGCGCCAGCAGCCAAGGGACAGGGGTCTACGAGCAGTACTTC.

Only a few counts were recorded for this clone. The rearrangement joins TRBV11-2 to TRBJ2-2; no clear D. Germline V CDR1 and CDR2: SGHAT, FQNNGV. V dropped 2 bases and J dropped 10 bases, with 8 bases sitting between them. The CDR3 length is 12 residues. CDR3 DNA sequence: TGTGCCAGCAGCTTAACGCAGGTGGAGCTGTTTTTT. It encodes CASSLTQVELFF. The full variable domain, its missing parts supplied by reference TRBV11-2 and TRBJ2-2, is EAGVAQSPRYKIIEKRQSVAFWCNPISGHATLYWYQQILGQGPKLLIQFQNNGVVDDSQLPKDRFSAERLKGVDSTLKIQPAKLEDSAVYLCASSLTQVELFFGEGSRLTVL.

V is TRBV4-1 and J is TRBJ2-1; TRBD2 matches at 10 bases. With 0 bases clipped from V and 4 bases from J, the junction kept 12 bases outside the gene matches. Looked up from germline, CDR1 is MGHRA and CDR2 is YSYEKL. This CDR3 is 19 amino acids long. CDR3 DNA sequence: TGCGCCAGCAGCCAAGAACCGGCTAGCGGGAGCGTCCGGTACAATGAGCAGTTCTTC. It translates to CASSQEPASGSVRYNEQFF.

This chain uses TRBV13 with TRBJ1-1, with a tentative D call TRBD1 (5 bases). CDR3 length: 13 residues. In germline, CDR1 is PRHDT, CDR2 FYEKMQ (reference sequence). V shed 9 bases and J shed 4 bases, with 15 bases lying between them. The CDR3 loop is CASIQGSTTEAFF. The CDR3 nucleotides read TGTGCCAGTATTCAGGGATCGACCACTGAAGCTTTCTTT.

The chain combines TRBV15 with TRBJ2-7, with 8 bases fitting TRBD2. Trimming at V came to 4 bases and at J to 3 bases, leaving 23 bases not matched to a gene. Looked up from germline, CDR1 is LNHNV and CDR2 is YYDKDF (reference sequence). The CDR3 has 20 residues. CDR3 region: CATSTEAGVPIATLYYEQYF. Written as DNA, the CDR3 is TGTGCCACCAGCACAGAAGCGGGAGTTCCCATCGCGACTCTCTACTACGAGCAGTACTTC. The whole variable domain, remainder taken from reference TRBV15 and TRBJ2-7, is DAMVIQNPRYQVTQFGKPVTLSCSQTLNHNVMYWYQQKSSQAPKLLFHYYDKDFNNEADTPDNFQSRRPNTSFCFLDIRSPGLGDTAMYLCATSTEAGVPIATLYYEQYFGPGTRLTVT.

The CDR3: CASSLLRQFNEQFF. The CDR3 coding sequence is TGTGCCAGCAGTTTATTGCGTCAGTTCAATGAGCAGTTCTTC. The chain is built from TRBV28 and TRBJ2-1; D gene unclear. The CDR3 extends over 14 amino acids. Per germline, CDR1 MDHEN and CDR2 SYDVKM. Trimming left V 1 base short and J 6 bases short, with 10 bases between.